The text below deals with one T cell receptor (beta chain). This entry belongs to a study of identical twins. The CDR3 contains 12 residues. V lost 3 bases and J lost 7, with 7 bases in between. TCRdb ran MiXCR on the 5' RACE reads and lists one entry per CDR3 protein. The sample gives 460,000 or so distinct CDR3 sequences, 13% to 15% of which show up once; about 0.52% is in the top ten. The same sample was also studied in work on yellow fever vaccine responses in identical twins.

The sequencing input was CD4+ T cells sorted from blood. This receptor was taken from a woman between 18 and 29 years old in good health. The chain links TRBV12-3 or TRBV12-4 to TRBJ2-1; D ambiguous. The CDR3 sequence is CASSFQANEQFF. As DNA, the CDR3 is TGTGCCAGCAGTTTTCAGGCGAATGAGCAGTTCTTC.